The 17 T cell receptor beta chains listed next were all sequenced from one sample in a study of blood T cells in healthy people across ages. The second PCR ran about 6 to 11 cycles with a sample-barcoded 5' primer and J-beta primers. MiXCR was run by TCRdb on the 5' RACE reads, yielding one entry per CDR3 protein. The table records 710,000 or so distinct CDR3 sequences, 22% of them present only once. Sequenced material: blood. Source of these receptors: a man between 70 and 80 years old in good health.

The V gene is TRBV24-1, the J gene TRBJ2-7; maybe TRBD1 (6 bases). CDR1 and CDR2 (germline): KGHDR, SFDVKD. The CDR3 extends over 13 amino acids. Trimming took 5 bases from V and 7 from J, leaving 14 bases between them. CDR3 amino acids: CATSAAGAREQYF. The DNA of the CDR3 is TGTGCCACCAGTGCGGCAGGGGCGAGGGAGCAGTACTTC.

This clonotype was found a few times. The CDR3 spells CASSLRTGNRNTEAFF. For the CDR3, the DNA is TGTGCCAGCAGCCTACGGACAGGGAATAGGAACACTGAAGCTTTCTTT. The chain employs TRBV7-8 and TRBJ1-1; 8 nucleotides line up with TRBD1. Germline V gene lookup returns CDR1 SGHVS and CDR2 FQNEAQ. This CDR3 spans 16 amino acids. J was trimmed by 1 base and V by 5 bases; bases with no gene match: 9.

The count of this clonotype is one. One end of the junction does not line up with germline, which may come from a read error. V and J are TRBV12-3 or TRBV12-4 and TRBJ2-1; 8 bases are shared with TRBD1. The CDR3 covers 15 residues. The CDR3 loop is CVSSLSTGGYNEQFF. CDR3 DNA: TGTGTCAGCAGTTTGAGTACAGGGGGCTACAATGAGCAGTTCTTC.

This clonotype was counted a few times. The CDR3 DNA reads TGTGCCAGCAGTTACTCTGGCCTCTCCTACAATGAGCAGTTCTTC. It codes for CASSYSGLSYNEQFF. The chain carries TRBV6-5 and TRBJ2-1, with D uncertain. Between the trimmed V and J ends, which lost 0 bases and 0 bases, there was a span of 6 bases. Germline lookup yields CDR1 MNHEY and CDR2 SVGAGI. The CDR3 length is 15 residues.

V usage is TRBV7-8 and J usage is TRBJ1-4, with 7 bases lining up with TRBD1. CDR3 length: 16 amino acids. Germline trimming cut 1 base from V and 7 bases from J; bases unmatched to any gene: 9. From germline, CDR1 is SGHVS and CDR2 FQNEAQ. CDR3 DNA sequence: TGTGCCAGCAGCTTAGTATTAGAACAGGGGTCTGAAAAACTGTTTTTT. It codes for CASSLVLEQGSEKLFF.

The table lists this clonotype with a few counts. The CDR3 DNA reads TGTGCCAGCAGCGCCAGCGACGGGGGGCAGTATGGGGAGACCCAGTACTTC. Its translation is CASSASDGGQYGETQYF. The chain uses TRBV9 and TRBJ2-5, with a possible D match to TRBD2 (7 bases). Trimming removed 3 bases from V and 5 bases from J, with 23 bases in between. This CDR3 is 17 amino acids long. The germline gives CDR1 SGDLS, CDR2 YYNGEE.

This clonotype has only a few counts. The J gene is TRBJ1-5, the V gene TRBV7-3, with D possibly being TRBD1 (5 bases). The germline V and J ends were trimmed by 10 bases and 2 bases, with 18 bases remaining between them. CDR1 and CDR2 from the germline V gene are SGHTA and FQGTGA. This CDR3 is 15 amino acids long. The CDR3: CAKDRGARGNQPQHF. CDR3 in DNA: TGTGCCAAGGATCGCGGGGCCAGGGGCAATCAGCCCCAGCATTTT.

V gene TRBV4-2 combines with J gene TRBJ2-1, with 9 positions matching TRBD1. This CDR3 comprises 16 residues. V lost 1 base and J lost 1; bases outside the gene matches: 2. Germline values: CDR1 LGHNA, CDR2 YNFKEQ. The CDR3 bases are TGTGCCAGCAGCCAAGCGGGACAGGGATCCTACAATGAGCAGTTCTTC. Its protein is CASSQAGQGSYNEQFF.

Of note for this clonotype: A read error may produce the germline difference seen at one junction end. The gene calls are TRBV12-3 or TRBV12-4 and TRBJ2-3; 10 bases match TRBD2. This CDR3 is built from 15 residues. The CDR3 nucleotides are TGTGCCAGCAGTCGGACTAGCGGAAGCACAGATGCGCAGTATTTT. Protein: CASSRTSGSTDAQYF.

The CDR3 protein is CASRPSGVRTDTQYF. In DNA form, the CDR3 reads TGTGCCAGCAGACCAAGCGGGGTCCGCACAGATACGCAGTATTTT. The V and J genes are TRBV12-3 or TRBV12-4 and TRBJ2-3, with TRBD2 matching over 7 bases. This CDR3 region has 15 residues. V was clipped by 6 bases and J by 1 base; unmatched bases: 7.

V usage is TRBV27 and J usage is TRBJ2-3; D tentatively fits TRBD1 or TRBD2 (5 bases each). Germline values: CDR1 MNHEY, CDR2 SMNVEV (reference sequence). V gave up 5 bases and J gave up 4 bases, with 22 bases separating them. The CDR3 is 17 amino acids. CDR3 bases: TGTGCCAGCAGTCCTGCCCGTTTAGGGACGAAGGCAGATACGCAGTATTTT. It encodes CASSPARLGTKADTQYF.

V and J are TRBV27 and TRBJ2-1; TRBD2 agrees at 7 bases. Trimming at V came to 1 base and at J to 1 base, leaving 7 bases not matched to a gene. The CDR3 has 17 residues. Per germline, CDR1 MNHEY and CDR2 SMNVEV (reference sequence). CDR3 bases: TGTGCCAGCAGTTTATTCCCTATGGGGGGGTCCTACAATGAGCAGTTCTTC. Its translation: CASSLFPMGGSYNEQFF.

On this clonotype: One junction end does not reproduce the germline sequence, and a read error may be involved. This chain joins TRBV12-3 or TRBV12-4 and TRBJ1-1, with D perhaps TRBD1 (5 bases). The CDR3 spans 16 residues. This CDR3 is CAGSFELETERTEAFF. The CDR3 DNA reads TGTGCCGGCAGTTTTGAATTAGAGACAGAGAGAACTGAAGCTTTCTTT.

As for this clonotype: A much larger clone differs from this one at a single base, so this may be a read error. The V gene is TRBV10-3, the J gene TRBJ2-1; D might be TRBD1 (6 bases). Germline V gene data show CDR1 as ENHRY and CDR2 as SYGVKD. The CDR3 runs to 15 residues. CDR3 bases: TGTGCCATCAGTGACACAGGGCTCTCCGTGAATGATCAGTTCTTC. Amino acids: CAISDTGLSVNDQFF.

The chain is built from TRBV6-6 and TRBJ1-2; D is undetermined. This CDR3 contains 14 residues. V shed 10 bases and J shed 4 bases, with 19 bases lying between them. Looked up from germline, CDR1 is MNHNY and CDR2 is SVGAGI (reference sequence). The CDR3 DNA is TGTGCCATAGGGTCAGCCGGGCAGTTCTATGGCTACACCTTC. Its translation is CAIGSAGQFYGYTF.

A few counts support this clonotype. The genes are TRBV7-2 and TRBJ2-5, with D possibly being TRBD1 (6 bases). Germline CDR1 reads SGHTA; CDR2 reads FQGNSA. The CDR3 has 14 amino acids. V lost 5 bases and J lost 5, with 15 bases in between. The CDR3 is CASSGQHSGETQYF. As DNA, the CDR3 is TGTGCCAGCAGCGGACAGCATTCAGGGGAGACCCAGTACTTC.

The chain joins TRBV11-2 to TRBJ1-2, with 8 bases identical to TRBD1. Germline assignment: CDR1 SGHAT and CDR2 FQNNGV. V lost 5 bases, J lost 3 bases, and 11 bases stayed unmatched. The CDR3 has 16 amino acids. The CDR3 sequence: CASSPHPGTGYYGYTF. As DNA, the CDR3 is TGTGCCAGCAGCCCTCACCCCGGGACAGGTTACTATGGCTACACCTTC.